Described below is a single T cell receptor (beta chain) sequence and its context. The source of the sample is a study of T cells after yellow fever vaccination. Study at large: Fractions of limited cellularity were prepared by means of SMART-Seq v4 Ultra Low Input.

TCRdb reprocessed the 5' RACE reads via MiXCR and lists one record per CDR3 protein. The table has under 400,000 distinct CDR3 sequences, 9.5% to 15% seen once. V lost 2 bases, J lost 3 bases, and 13 bases lay in between. CDR3 length: 15 amino acids. Germline V gene sequence: CDR1 KGHSH, CDR2 LQKENI. Here the sequenced sample was CD4+ T cells sorted from PBMCs, taken 15 days after the yellow fever booster vaccination. V and J are TRBV18 and TRBJ1-1, with D possibly being TRBD1 (6 bases). This clonotype was obtained from a man younger than 35 who received the YFV17D yellow fever vaccine. The CDR3 here is CASSPSTGQDTEAFF. In nucleotides, the CDR3 is TGTGCCAGCTCACCAAGTACAGGGCAGGACACTGAAGCTTTCTTT.